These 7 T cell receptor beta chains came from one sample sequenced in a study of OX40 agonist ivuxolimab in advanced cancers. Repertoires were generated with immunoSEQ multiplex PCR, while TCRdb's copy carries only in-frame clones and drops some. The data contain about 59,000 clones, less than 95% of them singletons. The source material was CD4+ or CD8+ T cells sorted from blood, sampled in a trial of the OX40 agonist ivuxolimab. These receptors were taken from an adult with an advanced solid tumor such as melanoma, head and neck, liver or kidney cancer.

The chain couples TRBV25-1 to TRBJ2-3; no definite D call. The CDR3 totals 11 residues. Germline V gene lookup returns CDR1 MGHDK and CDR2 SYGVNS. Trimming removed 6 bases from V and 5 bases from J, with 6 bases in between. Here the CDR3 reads CASRNRDTQYF. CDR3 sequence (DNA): TGTGCCAGCAGAAACAGAGATACGCAGTATTTT. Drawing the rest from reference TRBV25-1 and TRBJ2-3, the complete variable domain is EADIYQTPRYLVIGTGKKITLECSQTMGHDKMYWYQQDPGMELHLIHYSYGVNSTEKGDLSSESTVSRIRTEHFPLTLESARPSHTSQYLCASRNRDTQYFGPGTRLTVL.

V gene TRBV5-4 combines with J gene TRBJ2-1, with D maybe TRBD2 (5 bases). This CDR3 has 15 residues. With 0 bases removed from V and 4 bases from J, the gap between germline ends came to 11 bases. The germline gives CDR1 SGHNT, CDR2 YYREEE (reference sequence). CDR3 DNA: TGTGCCAGCAGCTTGGAAGGGAGAGATTACAATGAGCAGTTCTTC. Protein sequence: CASSLEGRDYNEQFF.

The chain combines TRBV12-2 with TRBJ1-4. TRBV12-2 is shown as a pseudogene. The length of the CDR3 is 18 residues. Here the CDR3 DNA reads TGTGCAAGTCGCTGTCCGGATCCTCCTGCCGCAACTAATGAAAAACTGTTTTTT. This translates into CASRCPDPPAATNEKLFF.

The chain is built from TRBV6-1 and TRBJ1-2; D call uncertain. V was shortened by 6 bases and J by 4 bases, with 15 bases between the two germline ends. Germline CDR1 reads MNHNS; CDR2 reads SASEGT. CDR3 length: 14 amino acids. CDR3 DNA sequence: TGTGCCAGCAGGCACGAGGGAGGGTTCTATGGCTACACCTTC. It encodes CASRHEGGFYGYTF.

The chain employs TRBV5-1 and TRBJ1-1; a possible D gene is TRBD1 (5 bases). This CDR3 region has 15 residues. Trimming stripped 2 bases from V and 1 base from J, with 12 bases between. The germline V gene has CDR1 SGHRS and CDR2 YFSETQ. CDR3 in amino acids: CASSFAGLTNTEAFF. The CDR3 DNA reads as TGCGCCAGCAGCTTTGCAGGGTTGACGAACACTGAAGCTTTCTTT.

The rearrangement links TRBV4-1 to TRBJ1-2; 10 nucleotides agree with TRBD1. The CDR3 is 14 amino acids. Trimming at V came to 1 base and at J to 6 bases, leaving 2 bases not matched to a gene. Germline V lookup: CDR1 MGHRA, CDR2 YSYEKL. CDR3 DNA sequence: TGCGCCAGCAGCCAAGTTGGGACAGGGGATGGCTACACCTTC. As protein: CASSQVGTGDGYTF.

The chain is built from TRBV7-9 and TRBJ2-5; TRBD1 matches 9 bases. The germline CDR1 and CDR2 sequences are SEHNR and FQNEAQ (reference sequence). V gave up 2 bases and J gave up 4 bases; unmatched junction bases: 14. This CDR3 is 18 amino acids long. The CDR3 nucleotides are TGTGCCAGCAGCTTACCTGACCCGGGACAGGGAATGATAGAGACCCAGTACTTC. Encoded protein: CASSLPDPGQGMIETQYF.